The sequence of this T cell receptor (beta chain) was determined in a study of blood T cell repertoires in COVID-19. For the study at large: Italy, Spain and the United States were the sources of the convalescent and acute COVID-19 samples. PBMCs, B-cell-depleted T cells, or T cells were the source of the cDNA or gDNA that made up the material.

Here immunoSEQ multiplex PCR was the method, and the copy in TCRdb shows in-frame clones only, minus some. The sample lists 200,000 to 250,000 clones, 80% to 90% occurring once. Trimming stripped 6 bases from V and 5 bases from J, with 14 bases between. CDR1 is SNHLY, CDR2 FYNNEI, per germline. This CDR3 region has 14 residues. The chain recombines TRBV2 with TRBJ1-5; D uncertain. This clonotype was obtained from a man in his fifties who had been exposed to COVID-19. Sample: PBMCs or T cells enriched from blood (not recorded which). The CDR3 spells CASSWRAGYQPQHF. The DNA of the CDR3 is TGTGCCAGCAGCTGGAGGGCGGGGTATCAGCCCCAGCATTTT.